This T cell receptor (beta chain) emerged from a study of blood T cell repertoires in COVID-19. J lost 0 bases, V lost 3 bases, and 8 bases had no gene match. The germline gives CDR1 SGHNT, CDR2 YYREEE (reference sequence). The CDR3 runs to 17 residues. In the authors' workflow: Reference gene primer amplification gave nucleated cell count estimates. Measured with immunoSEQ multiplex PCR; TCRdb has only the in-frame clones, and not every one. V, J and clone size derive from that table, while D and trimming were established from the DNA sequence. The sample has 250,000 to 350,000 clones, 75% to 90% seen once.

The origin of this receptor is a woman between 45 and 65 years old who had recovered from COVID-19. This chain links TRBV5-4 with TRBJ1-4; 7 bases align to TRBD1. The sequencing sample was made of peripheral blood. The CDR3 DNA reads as TGTGCCAGCAGCTCCGGGACAGCATCTGCAACTAATGAAAAACTGTTTTTT. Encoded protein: CASSSGTASATNEKLFF.